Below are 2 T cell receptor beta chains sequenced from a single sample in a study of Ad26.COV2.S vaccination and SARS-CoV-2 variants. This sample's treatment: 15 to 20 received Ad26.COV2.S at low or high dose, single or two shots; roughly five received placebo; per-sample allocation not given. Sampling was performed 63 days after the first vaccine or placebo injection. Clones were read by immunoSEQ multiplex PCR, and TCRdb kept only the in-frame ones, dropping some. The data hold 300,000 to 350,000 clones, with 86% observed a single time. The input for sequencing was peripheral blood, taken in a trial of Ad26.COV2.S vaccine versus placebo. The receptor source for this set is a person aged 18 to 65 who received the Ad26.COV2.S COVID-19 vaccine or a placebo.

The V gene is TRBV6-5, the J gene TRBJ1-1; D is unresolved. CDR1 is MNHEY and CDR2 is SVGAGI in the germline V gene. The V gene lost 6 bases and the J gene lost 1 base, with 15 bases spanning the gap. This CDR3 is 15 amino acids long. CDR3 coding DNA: TGTGCCAGCAGCCGCCGAGGTGCCCCGAACACTGAAGCTTTCTTT. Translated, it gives CASSRRGAPNTEAFF.

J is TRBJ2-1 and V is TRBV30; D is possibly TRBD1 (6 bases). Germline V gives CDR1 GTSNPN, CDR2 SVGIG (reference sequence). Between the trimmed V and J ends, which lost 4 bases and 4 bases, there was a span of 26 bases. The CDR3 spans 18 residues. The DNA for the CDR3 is TGTGCCTGGAAGAGGTTAACCCCAGGGGCCGTATTTTACAATGAGCAGTTCTTC. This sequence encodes CAWKRLTPGAVFYNEQFF.